This T cell receptor beta chain was profiled in a study of T cells in Graves' hyperthyroidism and ophthalmopathy. Overall study findings and caveats: Most clonotypes expanded in thyroid above 0.001 were likewise present in blood.

Comment on this clonotype: The antigen is unknown.

CDR3 length: 14 residues. Germline-derived CDR1 and CDR2 are LNHDA and SQIVND (reference sequence). The trim removed 6 bases at V and 7 bases at J, leaving 9 bases unmatched. The investigators amplified TCR beta CDR3 regions from RNA transcripts. HTBI primers drove first-round RT-PCR of the TCR CDR3. A single record per CDR3 protein comes from TCRdb applying MiXCR to the multiplex PCR reads. The sample holds hundreds of thousands of distinct CDR3 sequences, around 13% seen once. This clonotype originated in a young woman with Graves' hyperthyroidism. This chain connects TRBV19 to TRBJ2-7, with 10 nucleotides matching TRBD2. The sequenced material came from blood. The CDR3 nucleotides read TGTGCCAGTAGCCAAGCGGGAGGGCCCCGGGAGCAGTACTTC. This encodes CASSQAGGPREQYF.